What follows is one T cell receptor beta chain and its context. Its antigen is still unknown. These data come from a study of OX40 agonist ivuxolimab in advanced cancers. Study-wide points: CD4+ and CD8+ T cells in blood underwent clonal expansion by week 6 at 0.1 to 3.0 mg/kg.

Using immunoSEQ multiplex PCR, the repertoire was profiled, and TCRdb retains in-frame clones only, with some absent. The sample lists fewer than 90,000 clones; approximately 85% were seen once. The clonotype comes from an adult with an advanced solid tumor such as melanoma, head and neck, liver or kidney cancer. This sample comprised CD4+ or CD8+ T cells sorted from blood, obtained in a trial of the OX40 agonist ivuxolimab.

The CDR3 coding sequence is TGTGCCACCAGCAGAGGGGCGGCGTACGAGCAGTACTTC. Translating gives CATSRGAAYEQYF. The rearrangement uses TRBV15 and TRBJ2-7, with no clear D. CDR3 length: 13 amino acids. The V end was cut by 1 base, the J end by 4 bases, with 8 bases between. CDR1 LNHNV and CDR2 YYDKDF come from the germline V gene (reference sequence).